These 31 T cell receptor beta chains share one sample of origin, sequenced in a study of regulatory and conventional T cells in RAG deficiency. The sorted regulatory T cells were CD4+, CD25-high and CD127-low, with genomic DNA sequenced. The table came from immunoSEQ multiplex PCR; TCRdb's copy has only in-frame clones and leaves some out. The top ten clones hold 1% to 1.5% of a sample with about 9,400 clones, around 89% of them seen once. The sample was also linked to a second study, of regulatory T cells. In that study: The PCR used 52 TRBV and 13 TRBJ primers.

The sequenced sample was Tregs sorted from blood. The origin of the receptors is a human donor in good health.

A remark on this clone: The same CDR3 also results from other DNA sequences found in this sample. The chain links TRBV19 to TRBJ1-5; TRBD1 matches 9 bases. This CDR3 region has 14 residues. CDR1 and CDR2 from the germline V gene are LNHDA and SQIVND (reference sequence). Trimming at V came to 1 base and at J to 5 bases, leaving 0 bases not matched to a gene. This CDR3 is CASSIGDRDQPQHF. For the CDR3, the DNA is TGTGCCAGTAGTATAGGGGACAGGGATCAGCCCCAGCATTTT.

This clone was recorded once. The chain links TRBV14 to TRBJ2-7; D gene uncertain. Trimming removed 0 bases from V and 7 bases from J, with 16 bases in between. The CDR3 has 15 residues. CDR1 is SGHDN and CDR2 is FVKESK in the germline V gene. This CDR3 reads CASSQDRVGVREQYF. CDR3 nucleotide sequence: TGTGCCAGCAGCCAAGATCGGGTTGGAGTTCGAGAGCAGTACTTC.

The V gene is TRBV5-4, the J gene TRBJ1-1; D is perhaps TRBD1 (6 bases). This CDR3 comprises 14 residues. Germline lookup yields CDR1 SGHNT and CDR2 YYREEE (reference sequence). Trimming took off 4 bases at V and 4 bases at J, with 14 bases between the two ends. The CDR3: CASSQDSRGTEAFF. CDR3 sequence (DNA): TGTGCCAGCAGCCAGGACAGTCGGGGCACTGAAGCTTTCTTT.

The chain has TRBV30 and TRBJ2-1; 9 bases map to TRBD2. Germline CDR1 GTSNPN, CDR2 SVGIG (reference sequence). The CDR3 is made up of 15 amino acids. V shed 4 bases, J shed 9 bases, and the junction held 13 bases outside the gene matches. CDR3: CAWKGAGGRVGEQFF. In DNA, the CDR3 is TGTGCCTGGAAGGGGGCGGGAGGGCGCGTAGGTGAGCAGTTCTTC.

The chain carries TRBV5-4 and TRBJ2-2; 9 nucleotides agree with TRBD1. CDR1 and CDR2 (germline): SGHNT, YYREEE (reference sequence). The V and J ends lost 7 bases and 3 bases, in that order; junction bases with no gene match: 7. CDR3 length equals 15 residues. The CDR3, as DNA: TGTGCCAGCGCCCGGGACAGGGTCGACACCGGGGAGCTGTTTTTT. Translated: CASARDRVDTGELFF.

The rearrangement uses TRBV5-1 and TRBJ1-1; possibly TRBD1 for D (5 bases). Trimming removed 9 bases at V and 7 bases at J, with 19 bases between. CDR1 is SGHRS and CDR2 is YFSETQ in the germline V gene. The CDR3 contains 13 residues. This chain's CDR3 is CATSIGGRDEAFF. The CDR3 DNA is TGCGCCACCTCAATCGGGGGTCGAGATGAAGCTTTCTTT.

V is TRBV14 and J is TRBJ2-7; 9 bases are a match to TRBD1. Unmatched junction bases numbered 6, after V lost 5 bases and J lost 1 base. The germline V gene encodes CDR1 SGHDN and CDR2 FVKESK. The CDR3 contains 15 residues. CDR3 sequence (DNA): TGTGCCAGCAGCTACGGACAGGGGCGGTCCTACGAGCAGTACTTC. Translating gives CASSYGQGRSYEQYF. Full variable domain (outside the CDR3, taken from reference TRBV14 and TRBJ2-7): EAGVTQFPSHSVIEKGQTVTLRCDPISGHDNLYWYRRVMGKEIKFLLHFVKESKQDESGMPNNRFLAERTGGTYSTLKVQPAELEDSGVYFCASSYGQGRSYEQYFGPGTRLTVT.

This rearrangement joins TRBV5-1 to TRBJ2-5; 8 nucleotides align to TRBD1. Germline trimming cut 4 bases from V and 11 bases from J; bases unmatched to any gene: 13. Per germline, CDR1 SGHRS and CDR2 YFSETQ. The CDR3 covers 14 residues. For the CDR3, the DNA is TGCGCCAGCAGCCGACCAGGACAGGGAGAGGAGCAGTACTTC. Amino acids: CASSRPGQGEEQYF.

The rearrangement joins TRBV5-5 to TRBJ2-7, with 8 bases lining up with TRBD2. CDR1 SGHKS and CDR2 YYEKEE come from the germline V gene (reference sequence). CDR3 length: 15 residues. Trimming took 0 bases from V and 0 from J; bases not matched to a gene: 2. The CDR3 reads CASSLAGGPSYEQYF. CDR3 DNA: TGTGCCAGCAGCTTGGCGGGAGGGCCCTCCTACGAGCAGTACTTC.

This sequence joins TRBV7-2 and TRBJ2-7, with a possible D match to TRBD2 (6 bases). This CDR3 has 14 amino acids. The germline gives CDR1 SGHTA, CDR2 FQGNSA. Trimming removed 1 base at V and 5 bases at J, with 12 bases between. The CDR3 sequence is CASSLDWASDEQYF. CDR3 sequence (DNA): TGTGCCAGCAGCTTAGACTGGGCTAGCGACGAGCAGTACTTC.

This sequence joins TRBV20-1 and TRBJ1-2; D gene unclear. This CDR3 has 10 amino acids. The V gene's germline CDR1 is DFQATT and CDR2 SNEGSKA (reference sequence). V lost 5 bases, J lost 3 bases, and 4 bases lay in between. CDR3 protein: CSAEYYGYTF. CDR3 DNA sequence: TGCAGTGCTGAGTACTATGGCTACACCTTC.

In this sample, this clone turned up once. The CDR3 loop reads CASSISLAAKNIQYF. DNA for the CDR3: TGTGCCAGTAGTATATCTTTAGCGGCCAAAAACATTCAGTACTTC. V and J are TRBV19 and TRBJ2-4, with D possibly TRBD2 on 5 matching bases. This CDR3 is 15 amino acids long. Germline V gene data show CDR1 as LNHDA and CDR2 as SQIVND (reference sequence). V was clipped by 2 bases and J by 1 base, with 9 bases between them.

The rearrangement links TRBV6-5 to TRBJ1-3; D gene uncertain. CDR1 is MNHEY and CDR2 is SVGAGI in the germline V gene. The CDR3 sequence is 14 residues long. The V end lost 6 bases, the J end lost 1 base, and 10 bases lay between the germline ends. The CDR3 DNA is TGTGCCAGCAGCGCGGGGAGTTCTGGAAACACCATATATTTT. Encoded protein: CASSAGSSGNTIYF.

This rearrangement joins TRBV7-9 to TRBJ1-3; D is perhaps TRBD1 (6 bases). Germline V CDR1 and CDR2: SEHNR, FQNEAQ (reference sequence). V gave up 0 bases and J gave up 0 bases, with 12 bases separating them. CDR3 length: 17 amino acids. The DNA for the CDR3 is TGTGCCAGCAGCTTAGCGGGGGCAGTGAGCTCTGGAAACACCATATATTTT. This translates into CASSLAGAVSSGNTIYF.

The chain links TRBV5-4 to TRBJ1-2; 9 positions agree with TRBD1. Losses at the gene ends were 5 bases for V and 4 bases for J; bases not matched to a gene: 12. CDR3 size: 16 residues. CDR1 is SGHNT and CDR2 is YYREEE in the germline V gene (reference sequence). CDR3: CASRPSQGAPTYGYTF. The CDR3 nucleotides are TGTGCCAGCAGGCCATCACAGGGGGCGCCGACCTATGGCTACACCTTC.

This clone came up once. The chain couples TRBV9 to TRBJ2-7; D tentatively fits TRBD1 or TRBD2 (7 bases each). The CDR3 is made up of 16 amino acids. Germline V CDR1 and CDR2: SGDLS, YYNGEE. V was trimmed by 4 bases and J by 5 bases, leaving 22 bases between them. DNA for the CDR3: TGTGCCAGCAGCTCCCGGCAGGGGGGGGGTACCCACGAGCAGTACTTC. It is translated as CASSSRQGGGTHEQYF.

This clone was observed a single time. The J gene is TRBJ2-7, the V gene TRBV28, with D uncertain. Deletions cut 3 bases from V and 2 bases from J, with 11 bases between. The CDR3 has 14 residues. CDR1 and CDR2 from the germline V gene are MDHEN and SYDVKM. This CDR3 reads CASSLAGVTYEQYF. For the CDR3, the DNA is TGTGCCAGCAGTTTGGCTGGAGTAACCTACGAGCAGTACTTC.

The CDR3 coding sequence is TGTGCCAGCAGCTTAGCCGTAAGGGACGGAAACATTCAGTACTTC. As protein: CASSLAVRDGNIQYF. This chain joins TRBV7-8 and TRBJ2-4; the D gene could be TRBD1 or TRBD2 (5 bases each). The V gene lost 0 bases and the J gene lost 6 bases, with 12 bases spanning the gap. The germline V gene encodes CDR1 SGHVS and CDR2 FQNEAQ. This CDR3 is built from 15 residues.

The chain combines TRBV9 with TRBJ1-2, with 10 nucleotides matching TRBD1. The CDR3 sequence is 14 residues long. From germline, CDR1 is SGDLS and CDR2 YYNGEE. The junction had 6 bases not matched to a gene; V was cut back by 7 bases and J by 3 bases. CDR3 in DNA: TGTGCCAGCGGCGCAGGACAGGGGGACTATGGCTACACCTTC. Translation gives CASGAGQGDYGYTF. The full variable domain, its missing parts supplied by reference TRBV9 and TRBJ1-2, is DSGVTQTPKHLITATGQRVTLRCSPRSGDLSVYWYQQSLDQGLQFLIQYYNGEERAKGNILERFSAQQFPDLHSELNLSSLELGDSALYFCASGAGQGDYGYTFGSGTRLTVV.

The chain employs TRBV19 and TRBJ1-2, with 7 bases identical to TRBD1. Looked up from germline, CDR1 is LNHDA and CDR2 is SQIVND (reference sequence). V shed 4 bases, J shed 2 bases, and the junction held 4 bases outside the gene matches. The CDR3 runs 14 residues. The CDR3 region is CASSNWDRNYGYTF. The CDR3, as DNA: TGTGCCAGTAGTAATTGGGACAGAAACTATGGCTACACCTTC.

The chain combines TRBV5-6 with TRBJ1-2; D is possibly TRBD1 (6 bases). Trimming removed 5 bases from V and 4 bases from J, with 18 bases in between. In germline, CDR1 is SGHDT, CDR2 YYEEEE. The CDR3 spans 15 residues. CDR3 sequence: CASRTPTQGFYGYTF. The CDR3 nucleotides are TGTGCCAGCAGAACCCCTACCCAGGGGTTCTATGGCTACACCTTC.

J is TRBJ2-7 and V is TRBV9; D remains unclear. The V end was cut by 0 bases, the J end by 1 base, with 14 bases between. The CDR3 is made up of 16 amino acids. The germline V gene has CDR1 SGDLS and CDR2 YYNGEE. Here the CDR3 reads CASSVAGAAASYEQYF. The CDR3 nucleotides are TGTGCCAGCAGCGTAGCAGGCGCTGCTGCATCCTACGAGCAGTACTTC.

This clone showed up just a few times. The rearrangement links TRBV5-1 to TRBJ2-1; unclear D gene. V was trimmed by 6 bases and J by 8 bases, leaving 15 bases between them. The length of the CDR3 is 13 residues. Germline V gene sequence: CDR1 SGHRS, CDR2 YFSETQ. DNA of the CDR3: TGCGCCAGCACCATAAGGCCTACCGATGAGCAGTTCTTC. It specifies CASTIRPTDEQFF. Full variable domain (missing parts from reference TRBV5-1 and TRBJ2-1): KAGVTQTPRYLIKTRGQQVTLSCSPISGHRSVSWYQQTPGQGLQFLFEYFSETQRNKGNFPGRFSGRQFSNSRSEMNVSTLELGDSALYLCASTIRPTDEQFFGPGTRLTVL.

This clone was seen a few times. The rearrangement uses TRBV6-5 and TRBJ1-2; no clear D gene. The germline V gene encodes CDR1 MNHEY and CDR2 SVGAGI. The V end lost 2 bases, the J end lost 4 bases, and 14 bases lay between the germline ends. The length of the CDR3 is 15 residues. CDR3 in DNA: TGTGCCAGCAGTTACGAGCCCAGGCCCTTCTATGGCTACACCTTC. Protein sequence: CASSYEPRPFYGYTF.

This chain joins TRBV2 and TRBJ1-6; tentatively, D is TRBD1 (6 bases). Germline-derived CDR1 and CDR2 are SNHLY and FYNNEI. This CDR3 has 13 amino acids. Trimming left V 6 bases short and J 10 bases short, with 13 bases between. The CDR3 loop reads CASRNREVSPLHF. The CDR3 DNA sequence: TGTGCCAGCAGGAACAGGGAGGTGTCACCCCTCCACTTT.

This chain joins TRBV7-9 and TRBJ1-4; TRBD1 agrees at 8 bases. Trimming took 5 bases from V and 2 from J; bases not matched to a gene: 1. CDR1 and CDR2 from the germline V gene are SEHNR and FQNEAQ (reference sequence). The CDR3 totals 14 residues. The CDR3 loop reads CASSRQGTNEKLFF. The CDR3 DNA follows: TGTGCCAGCAGCCGACAGGGGACTAATGAAAAACTGTTTTTT.

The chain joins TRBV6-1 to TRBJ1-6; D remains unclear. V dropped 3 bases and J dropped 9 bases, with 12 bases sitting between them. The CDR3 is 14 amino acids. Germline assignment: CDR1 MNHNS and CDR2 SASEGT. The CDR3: CASSDLGTGSPLHF. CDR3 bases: TGTGCCAGCAGTGATTTGGGAACCGGTTCACCCCTCCACTTT.

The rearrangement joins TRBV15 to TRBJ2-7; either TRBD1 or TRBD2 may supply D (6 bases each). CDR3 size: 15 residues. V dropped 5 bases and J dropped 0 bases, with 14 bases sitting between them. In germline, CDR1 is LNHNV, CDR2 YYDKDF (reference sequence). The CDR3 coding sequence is TGTGCCACCAGCGACCCCGGGGGCTCCTCCTACGAGCAGTACTTC. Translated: CATSDPGGSSYEQYF.

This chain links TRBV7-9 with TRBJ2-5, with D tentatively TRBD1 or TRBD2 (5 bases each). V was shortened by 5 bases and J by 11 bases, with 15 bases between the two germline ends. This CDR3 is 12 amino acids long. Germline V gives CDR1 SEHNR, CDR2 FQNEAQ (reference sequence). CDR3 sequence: CASSRDAYKQYF. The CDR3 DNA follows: TGTGCCAGCAGCCGGGACGCCTACAAGCAGTACTTC.

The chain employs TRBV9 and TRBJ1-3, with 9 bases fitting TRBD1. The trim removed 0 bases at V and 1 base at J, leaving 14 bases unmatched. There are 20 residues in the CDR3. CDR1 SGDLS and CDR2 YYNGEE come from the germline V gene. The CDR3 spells CASSVASGDRVIRSGNTIYF. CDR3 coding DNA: TGTGCCAGCAGCGTAGCTTCGGGGGACAGGGTAATCCGTTCTGGAAACACCATATATTTT.

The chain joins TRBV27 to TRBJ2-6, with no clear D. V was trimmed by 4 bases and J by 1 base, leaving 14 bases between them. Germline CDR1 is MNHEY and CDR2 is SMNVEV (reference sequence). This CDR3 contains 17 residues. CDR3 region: CASSSGKAPSGANVLTF. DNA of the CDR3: TGTGCCAGCAGTTCAGGCAAGGCCCCTTCTGGGGCCAACGTCCTGACTTTC.